This T cell receptor (beta chain) came from a study of human T cells and chemical hapten exposure. On the study more broadly: Slight volume differences across pooled libraries mainly accounted for varying per-sample TCR yields.

Time point given: patch test 1, 2 weeks after DPC sensitization. Treatment specified: therapeutic diphenylcyclopropenone sensitization with weekly scalp DPC. Germline values: CDR1 DFQATT, CDR2 SNEGSKA (reference sequence). Trimming pared 0 bases from V and 0 bases from J, leaving 12 bases between. This CDR3 comprises 16 residues. MiXCR was run by TCRdb on the RACE reads, yielding one entry per CDR3 protein. The sample includes just over 80,000 distinct CDR3 sequences, about 10% of them seen just once. As concerns this clonotype: Its matching antigen is unknown.

Findings and caveats of the study: Alopecia in the donors means their immune response may deviate from healthy people's.

This chain uses TRBV20-1 with TRBJ2-1; D possibly uses TRBD1 or TRBD2 (6 bases each). This TCR derives from a woman between 50 and 59 years old with alopecia areata. Some clones in this sample may be carry-over from other donors' samples. Sequences were derived from whole blood, sampled in connection with sensitization to the hapten diphenylcyclopropenone (DPC). The CDR3 nucleotides are TGCAGTGCTAGAGATCGGGGGCGGGGCTCCTACAATGAGCAGTTCTTC. Encoded protein: CSARDRGRGSYNEQFF.